This TCR beta chain was sequenced in a study of Ad26.COV2.S vaccination and SARS-CoV-2 variants. The data were produced by immunoSEQ multiplex PCR, yet TCRdb's version contains in-frame clones alone and is incomplete. The data show 380,000 or so clones, around 90% seen once. Germline CDR1 and CDR2: MGHRA and YSYEKL. Deletions cut 0 bases from V and 9 bases from J, with 13 bases between. The CDR3 consists of 14 residues. Treatment in this sample: roughly 19 received Ad26.COV2.S at low or high dose, single or two shots; roughly five received placebo; per-sample allocation not given. Specimen acquisition occurred on day 63 following the initial vaccine or placebo injection.

The TCR originated in a person aged 18 to 65 who received the Ad26.COV2.S COVID-19 vaccine or a placebo. This chain joins TRBV4-1 and TRBJ2-3; maybe TRBD1 (6 bases). This sample comprised peripheral blood, obtained in a trial of Ad26.COV2.S vaccine versus placebo. For the CDR3, the DNA is TGCGCCAGCAGCCAAGATCGAGGGGGTGGAACGCAGTATTTT. Amino acid sequence: CASSQDRGGGTQYF.